Here is one T cell receptor beta chain with its context. This entry comes from a study of blood T cell repertoires in COVID-19. Across the whole study: Spain, Italy and the United States supplied samples that represented acute and convalescent COVID-19. Nucleic acid was either cDNA or gDNA, and it came from T cells, B-cell-depleted T cells, or PBMCs.

Sequencing used immunoSEQ multiplex PCR; TCRdb keeps in-frame clones, though not all of them. The sample contains 200,000 or so clones, 80% of which appear only once. The CDR3 spans 15 residues. Germline V gives CDR1 MNHEY, CDR2 SVGAGI. With 6 bases clipped from V and 7 bases from J, the junction kept 12 bases outside the gene matches. All enrollees were roughly 18 to 90 years old and from some 24 US areas. Clinical histories supplied by participants themselves formed the basis of cohort assignment. The rearrangement uses TRBV6-5 and TRBJ2-7; 10 bases fit TRBD2. This clonotype was sampled from a woman between 35 and 50 years old with acute COVID-19. Source material: PBMCs or T cells enriched from blood (not recorded which). For the CDR3, the DNA is TGTGCCAGCAGCTTTTCCCCAACTAGCGGGGTTGAGCAGTACTTC. Translation: CASSFSPTSGVEQYF.